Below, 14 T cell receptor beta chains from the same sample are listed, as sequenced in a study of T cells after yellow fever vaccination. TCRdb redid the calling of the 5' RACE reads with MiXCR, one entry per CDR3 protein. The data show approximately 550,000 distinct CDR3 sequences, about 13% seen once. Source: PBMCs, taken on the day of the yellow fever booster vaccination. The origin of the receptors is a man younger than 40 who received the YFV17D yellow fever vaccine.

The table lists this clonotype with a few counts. The CDR3 DNA follows: TGTGCCAGCAGCCAAGAGTCCACAGGGAGTTCCTACGAGCAGTACTTC. Protein: CASSQESTGSSYEQYF. The genes are TRBV4-2 and TRBJ2-7; tentative D call: TRBD1 (6 bases). CDR1 and CDR2 from the germline V gene are LGHNA and YNFKEQ. V was pared by 0 bases and J by 1 base, with 13 bases between. There are 16 residues in the CDR3.

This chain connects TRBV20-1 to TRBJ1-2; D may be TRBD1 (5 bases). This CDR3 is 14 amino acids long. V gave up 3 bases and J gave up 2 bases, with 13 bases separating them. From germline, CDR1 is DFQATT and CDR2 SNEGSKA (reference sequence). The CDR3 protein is CSARFLGRNYGYTF. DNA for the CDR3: TGCAGTGCTAGGTTCCTGGGACGCAACTATGGCTACACCTTC.

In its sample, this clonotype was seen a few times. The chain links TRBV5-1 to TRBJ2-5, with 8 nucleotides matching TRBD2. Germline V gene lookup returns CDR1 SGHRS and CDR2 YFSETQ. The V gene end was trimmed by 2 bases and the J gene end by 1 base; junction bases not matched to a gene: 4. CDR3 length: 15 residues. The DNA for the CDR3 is TGCGCCAGCAGCTTCGACGGGAGGGCCCAAGAGACCCAGTACTTC. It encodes CASSFDGRAQETQYF.

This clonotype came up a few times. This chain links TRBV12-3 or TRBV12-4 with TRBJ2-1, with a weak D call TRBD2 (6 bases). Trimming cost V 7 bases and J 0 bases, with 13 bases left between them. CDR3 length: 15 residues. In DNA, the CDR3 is TGTGCCAGCACCTGGGACGGGAGCTCCTACAATGAGCAGTTCTTC. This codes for CASTWDGSSYNEQFF.

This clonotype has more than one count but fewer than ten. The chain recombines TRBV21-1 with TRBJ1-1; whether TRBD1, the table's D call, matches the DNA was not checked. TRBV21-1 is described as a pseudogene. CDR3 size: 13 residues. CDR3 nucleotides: TGTGCCAGCACCAGGACAGGCGCAACCGAAGCTTTCTTT. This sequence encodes CASTRTGATEAFF.

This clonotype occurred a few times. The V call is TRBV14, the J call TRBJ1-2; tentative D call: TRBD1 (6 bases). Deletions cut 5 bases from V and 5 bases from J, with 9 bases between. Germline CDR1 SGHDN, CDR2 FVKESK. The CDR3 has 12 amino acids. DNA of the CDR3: TGTGCCAGCAGCACTCAGGGGTATGGCTACACCTTC. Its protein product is CASSTQGYGYTF.

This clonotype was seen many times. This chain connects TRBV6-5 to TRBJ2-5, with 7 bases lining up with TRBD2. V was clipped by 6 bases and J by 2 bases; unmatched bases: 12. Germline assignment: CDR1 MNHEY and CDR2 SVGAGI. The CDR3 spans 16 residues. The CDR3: CASSPQALAQQETQYF. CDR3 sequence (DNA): TGTGCCAGCAGCCCTCAAGCACTAGCGCAACAAGAGACCCAGTACTTC.

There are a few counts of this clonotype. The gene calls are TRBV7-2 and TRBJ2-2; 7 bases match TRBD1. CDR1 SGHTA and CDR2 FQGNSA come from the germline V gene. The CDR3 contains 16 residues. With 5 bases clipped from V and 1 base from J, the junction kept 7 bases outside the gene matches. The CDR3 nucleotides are TGTGCCAGCAGCCCCCGCAGGGGGTTGAACACCGGGGAGCTGTTTTTT. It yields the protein CASSPRRGLNTGELFF.

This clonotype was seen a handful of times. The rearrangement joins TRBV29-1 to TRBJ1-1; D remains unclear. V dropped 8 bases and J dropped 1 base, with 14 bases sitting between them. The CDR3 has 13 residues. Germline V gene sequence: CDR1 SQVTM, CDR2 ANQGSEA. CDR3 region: CSPYASENTEAFF. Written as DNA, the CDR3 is TGCAGCCCTTACGCAAGCGAGAACACTGAAGCTTTCTTT.

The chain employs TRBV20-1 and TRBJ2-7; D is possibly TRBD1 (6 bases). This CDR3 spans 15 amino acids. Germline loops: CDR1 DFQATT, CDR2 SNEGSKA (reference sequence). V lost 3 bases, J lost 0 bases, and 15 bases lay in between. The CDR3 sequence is CSARLPGQSSYEQYF. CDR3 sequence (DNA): TGCAGTGCTAGGCTACCGGGACAAAGCTCCTACGAGCAGTACTTC.

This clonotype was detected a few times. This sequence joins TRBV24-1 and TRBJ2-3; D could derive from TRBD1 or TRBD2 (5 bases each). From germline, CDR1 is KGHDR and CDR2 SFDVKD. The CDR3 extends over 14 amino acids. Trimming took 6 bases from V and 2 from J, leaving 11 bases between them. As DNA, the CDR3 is TGTGCCACCAGTCGAATGGGGGACACAGATACGCAGTATTTT. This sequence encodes CATSRMGDTDTQYF.

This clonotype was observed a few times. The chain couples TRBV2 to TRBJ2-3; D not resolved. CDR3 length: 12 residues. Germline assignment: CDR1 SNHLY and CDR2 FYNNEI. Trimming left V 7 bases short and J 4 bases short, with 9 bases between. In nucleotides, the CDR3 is TGTGCCAGCACCGGACGTTCAGATACGCAGTATTTT. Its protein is CASTGRSDTQYF.

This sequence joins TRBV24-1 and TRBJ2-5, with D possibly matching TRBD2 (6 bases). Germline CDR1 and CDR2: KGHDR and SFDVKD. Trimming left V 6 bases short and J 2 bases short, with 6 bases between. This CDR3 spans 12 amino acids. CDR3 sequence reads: CATSRGQETQYF. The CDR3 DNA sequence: TGTGCCACCAGTCGGGGGCAAGAGACCCAGTACTTC.

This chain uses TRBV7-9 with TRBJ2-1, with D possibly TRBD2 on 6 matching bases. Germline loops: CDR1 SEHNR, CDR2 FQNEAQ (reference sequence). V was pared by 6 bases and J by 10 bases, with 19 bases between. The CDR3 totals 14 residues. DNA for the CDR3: TGTGCCAGCAGGTATGGCGGGGCTTCGGGAGAGCAGTTCTTC. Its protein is CASRYGGASGEQFF.